The following is a T cell receptor (beta chain) sequence with its context. Its antigen is as yet unknown. The PCR employed 60 Vbeta primers together with 13 Jbeta primers. Authors' analysis steps: Later work found around 72 million unique TCR beta chains, with about 10 million shared. Only in-frame clones appear in the TCRdb table, and some are missing; sequencing was by immunoSEQ multiplex PCR. V and J calls and clone size are as listed in that table; D and trimming were resolved from the DNA. Among roughly 82,000 clones listed, about 70% were seen once. This entry comes from a study of cytomegalovirus exposure and HLA in healthy donors. Study-wide results and caveats: What a later analysis showed was that several of the most significant clusters appeared linked to common viral pathogens. Listed as cytomegalovirus-associated were 150 or so TCR beta chains. An analysis done earlier found most TCR beta V segments productive about 90% or about 30% of the time.

Germline assignment: CDR1 LNHDA and CDR2 SQIVND (reference sequence). The CDR3 runs 13 residues. The trim removed 4 bases at V and 4 bases at J, leaving 2 bases unmatched. J is TRBJ2-7 and V is TRBV19; TRBD1 agrees at 9 bases. The receptor comes from a woman between 45 and 65 years old in good health and CMV-seropositive. The sequencing sample was made of PBMCs. DNA of the CDR3: TGTGCCAGTAGTAACGGACAGGGGTACGAGCAGTACTTC. This codes for CASSNGQGYEQYF. Filled out from reference TRBV19 and TRBJ2-7, the complete variable domain reads DGGITQSPKYLFRKEGQNVTLSCEQNLNHDAMYWYRQDPGQGLRLIYYSQIVNDFQKGDIAEGYSVSREKKESFPLTVTSAQKNPTAFYLCASSNGQGYEQYFGPGTRLTVT.